This paragraph reports one T cell receptor (beta chain). Its recognized antigen is unknown. It has no much larger one-base neighbor in the sample; base qualities were not kept. Blood samples for TCR beta sequencing were given by related transplant donors. Using Nuclei Lysis Solution, genomic DNA was extracted from unfractionated peripheral blood mononuclear cells that were either fresh or cryopreserved. The immunoSEQ assay, a bias-controlled multiplex PCR with V- and J-specific primers, was used to amplify TCR beta CDR3 regions from genomic DNA. A second PCR step added a proprietary barcode and Illumina adapter sequences to the CDR3 amplicons. An Illumina MiSeq instrument was used to sequence the CDR3 libraries. Processing in the source paper ran as follows. Export and quality control were performed with immunoSEQ Analyzer 3.0, and downstream analyses were performed with R Bioconductor and Immunarch. Only productive rearrangements in the normalized downsampled data set went into calculating the repertoire metrics. Clonotypes larger than 5 templates in the normalized cohort were defined as pathologically expanded. The Inverse Simpson Index was used to measure repertoire diversity. CMV-specificity analyses were carried out on the non-normalized data set to capture all clonotypes. In TCRdb, the immuneACCESS table is reduced to in-frame sequences with V and J assigned. These tables do not hold every clone; where another copy was compared, an unresolved V gene accounts for under half, and the others remain unexplained. V and J calls and clone size are copied from that table; D and trimming were computed from the DNA. The sample includes more than 55,000 clones, with 94% observed a single time. The ten biggest clones cover 1.6% of the sample.

This entry comes from a study of T cell clonotyping in hematopoietic cell transplantation (dated by TCRdb to the early 2020s). For the study in its entirety: The study collected around 130 blood samples from 30 to 35 consecutive transplant recipients and their related donors. Patients were recruited between September 2015 and January 2017 and followed until September 2020 or death. Points the paper makes about the study in general: Inverse Simpson Index values from donors and from recipients before transplant predicted broader TCR repertoire diversity after transplant. Overlap with donor repertoires was found for only a small fraction of recipient repertoires, with over 95% found to appear de novo at the given depth. The sample size was limited and the cells went unsorted, which meant the CD4 and CD8 repertoire contributions could not be told apart. After transplant, TCR diversity in recipients dropped, and pathologically expanded clonotypes increased progressively from day 30 to day 180.

V drops 6 bases and J drops 7 bases, leaving 15 bases in between. From the cysteine up to the phenylalanine, the CDR3 has a length of 14 residues. Only CDR3 DNA remains: 42 bases, in frame from the first base. Looking up the germline V gene yields CDR1 MNHEY and CDR2 SVGAGI. This clonotype originated in a man between 45 and 60 years old in good health. Some clones in this sample may be carry-over from other donors' samples. This sequence uses TRBV6-5 and TRBJ2-2; the D segment could be TRBD2, given 7 matching bases. Material for sequencing was peripheral blood mononuclear cells. The CDR3 has the sequence CASRGAGVHGELFF. The nucleotide sequence reads as follows: TGTGCCAGCAGGGGGGCGGGGGTACACGGGGAGCTGTTTTTT.